Listed here is a single T cell receptor beta chain. Assay: immunoSEQ multiplex PCR; the TCRdb copy retains only in-frame clones and omits some. The sample lists around 600,000 clones; roughly 95% were seen once. Terminally differentiated effector memory CD45RA+ cells were excluded by CCR7 positive selection of CD45RO-negative cells. The sample is drawn from a study of shared clonotypes between healthy human individuals. The germline V gene encodes CDR1 SGHRS and CDR2 YFSETQ. With 2 bases clipped from V and 2 bases from J, the junction kept 6 bases outside the gene matches. The CDR3 sequence is 16 residues long.

The sequence was collected from a woman in her 30s in good health. Sequencing was carried out using naive CD8+ T cells sorted from blood. This chain connects TRBV5-1 to TRBJ2-1; 8 bases match TRBD1. This chain's CDR3 is CASSLQGVGTYNEQFF. The CDR3, as DNA: TGCGCCAGCAGCTTACAGGGGGTAGGTACCTACAATGAGCAGTTCTTC.